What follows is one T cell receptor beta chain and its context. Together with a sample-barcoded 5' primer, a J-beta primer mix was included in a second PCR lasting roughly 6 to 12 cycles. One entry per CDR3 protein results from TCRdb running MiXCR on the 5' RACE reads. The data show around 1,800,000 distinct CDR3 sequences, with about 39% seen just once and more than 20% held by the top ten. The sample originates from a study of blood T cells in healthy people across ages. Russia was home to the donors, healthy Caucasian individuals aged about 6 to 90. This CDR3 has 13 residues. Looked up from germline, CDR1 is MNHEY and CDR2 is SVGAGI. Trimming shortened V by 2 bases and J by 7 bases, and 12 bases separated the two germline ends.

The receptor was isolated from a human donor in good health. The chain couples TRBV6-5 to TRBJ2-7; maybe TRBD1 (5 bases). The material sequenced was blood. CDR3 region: CASSYGAGREQYF. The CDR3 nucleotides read TGTGCCAGCAGTTACGGGGCAGGGCGGGAGCAGTACTTC.